Listed below are T cell receptor beta chains from one sample, sequenced in a study of CD8 T cells in ankylosing spondylitis. TCRdb re-analysed the 5' RACE reads in MiXCR, keeping a single row per CDR3 protein. The sample comprises approximately 340,000 distinct CDR3 sequences, about 15% of which are singletons, and 0.95% to 1.4% rests with the top ten. Sequencing input: blood, either unsorted or a sorted T cell fraction (not recorded which). The receptors were sampled from a male donor with ankylosing spondylitis or in good health (not recorded which). CDR3s include the opening cysteine and the closing phenylalanine or tryptophan. D genes are given only for firm matches. Clone size appears in some rows only: once, few, many, or a class for an expanded clone.

size,J,D,V,DNA,CDR3
few,TRBJ2-7,NA,TRBV27,TGTGCCAGCAGTTTCCGCAGGGAACCCCCAGCCGAGCAGTACTTC,CASSFRREPPAEQYF
few,TRBJ2-7,NA,TRBV7-6,TGTGCCAGCAGCTTAGAAGTAGGTTACGAGCAGTACTTC,CASSLEVGYEQYF
few,TRBJ2-2,NA,TRBV7-9,TGTGCCAGCAGGACGGGACACCCGAACACCGGGGAGCTGTTTTTT,CASRTGHPNTGELFF
NA,TRBJ2-2,NA,TRBV5-1,TGCGCCAGCAGCTTGGACAGATCGGCGACCGGGGAGCTGTTTTTT,CASSLDRSATGELFF
many,TRBJ1-1,NA,TRBV12-3/TRBV12-4,TGTGCCAGCAGTTTTCAACAGAACACTGAAGCTTTCTTT,CASSFQQNTEAFF
few,TRBJ2-5,NA,TRBV29-1,TGCAGCGTTGAGCTTTTGGAGACCCAGTACTTC,CSVELLETQYF
few,TRBJ2-1,TRBD1,TRBV20-1,TGCAGTGCTGTACGACAGGGGAACAATGAGCAGTTCTTC,CSAVRQGNNEQFF
few,TRBJ2-1,TRBD2,TRBV5-1,TGCGCCAGCAGCTTGGTACCGGGAGGTCTAGGCAATGAGCAGTTCTTC,CASSLVPGGLGNEQFF
few,TRBJ2-5,NA,TRBV12-3/TRBV12-4,TGTGCCAGCAGTTTAAGAGTCCCCGGGGAGACCCAGTACTTC,CASSLRVPGETQYF
NA,TRBJ1-2,NA,TRBV7-9,TGTGCCAGCAGCTTAGCGGAGACCGGAGTCTATGGCTACACCTTC,CASSLAETGVYGYTF
NA,TRBJ2-1,TRBD2,TRBV29-1,TGCAGCGGCGGTACTAGCGCACAGGAGCAGTTCTTC,CSGGTSAQEQFF
few,TRBJ2-1,TRBD2,TRBV10-3,TGTGCCATCAGTGAACGGAGCGGGGGTACGTGTGAGCAGTTCTTC,CAISERSGGTCEQFF
NA,TRBJ2-7,NA,TRBV2,TGTGCCAGCCGGAGCCTTAGGGAGCAGTACTTC,CASRSLREQYF
few,TRBJ2-1,TRBD2,TRBV20-1,TGCAGTGCTTCGACTAGCGGGAGACGCAATGAGCAGTTCTTC,CSASTSGRRNEQFF